This T cell receptor (beta chain) was sequenced during a study of T cells in Graves' hyperthyroidism and ophthalmopathy (dated by TCRdb to between 2018 and 2020). For the wider study: Peripheral blood was collected at initial diagnosis, before any treatment. TCR Vbeta CDR3 sequencing of roughly 140 peripheral blood samples (roughly 41 ophthalmopathy, about 75 hyperthyroidism and some 17 progressor patients) is reported in the paper. Whether ophthalmopathy could be predicted prospectively was tested in an independent validation cohort made up of some 20 hyperthyroidism patients plus 17 patients who later progressed to ophthalmopathy. Thyroid tissue and blood T-cell repertoires from over 5 Graves' hyperthyroidism patients were also compared in the study. The 75 to 100 discovery patients were divided at random into training and test sets in a 7:3 ratio. After sampling, hyperthyroidism patients received methimazole starting at 30 mg daily, and ophthalmopathy patients received high-dose intravenous methylprednisolone. A discovery cohort of fewer than 110 patients, about 44 with Graves' ophthalmopathy and 55 to 65 with stable Graves' hyperthyroidism, was used to find distinguishing TCR V-J signatures.

The TCR beta CDR3 regions were amplified from RNA transcripts. A first-round RT-PCR of the TCR CDR3 used the HTBI primer set with the Qiagen OneStep RT-PCR kit. A second multiplex PCR round built the libraries, followed by size selection and purification. The libraries were sequenced on an Illumina HiSeq2000 using paired-end 100 bp reads. In the original analysis: SOAPnuke was used to process the raw data, throwing out any read that contained adapters or uncalled bases, had a mean Phred below 15, or lacked an exact constant-primer or identifier match. High-quality paired reads were merged using COPE v1.2.5, and each unique nucleotide sequence was defined as a clonotype. MiTCR v1.1 was used to align clonotypes to the IMGT TRBV, TRBD and TRBJ reference segments. Analysis was restricted to V-J combinations with a frequency above 0.0001, which covered about 99% of repertoires. A TCS score was defined as the ratio between F50 (clonal expansion) and ExV (chaos), using BLOSUM62-based TCRdist between CDR3 peptides within each V-J. Welch's t-statistics and random forest reduced around 520 V-J features to under 15, which were used in a naive Bayes classifier (R e1071). TCRdb trimmed the raw reads at Q25, called clones with MiXCR and kept productive beta chains. Under each unique CDR3 protein, matching rows form one entry showing the most common genes and DNA. TCRdb, not the authors, supplied the V and J calls. The sample contains some 440,000 distinct CDR3 sequences, about a sixth of them found a single time. The ten largest clones add up to roughly 7.7% of the sample.

A patient counted as having stable Graves' hyperthyroidism if no progression to ophthalmopathy occurred over 18 months of follow-up. Hyperthyroidism patients were newly diagnosed, with disease duration under 2 months, and aged 18 to 65 years. Any patient with an uncontrolled infection, another autoimmune disease, pregnancy or lactation was excluded. Clinical symptoms, serum thyroxine and TRAb, thyroid ultrasound, and orbital computed tomography formed the basis for the diagnoses. Ficoll-Paque density gradient centrifugation was used to isolate PBMCs from approximately 10 ml of fresh peripheral blood. Trizol reagent was used to extract total RNA, and RNA quality was then checked on an Agilent 2100 Bioanalyzer. Broader findings and caveats from the paper: No statistical method was used to set the sample size in advance, and investigators knew the group allocation. During validation, the model predicted progression to ophthalmopathy a median of around 7 months ahead of onset, with just under 71% sensitivity and 72.22% specificity. Most expanded thyroid clonotypes (frequency above 0.001) were also detected in blood, a finding suggesting that blood repertoires may reflect thyroid immune responses. A model built on a 13 V-J signature distinguished ophthalmopathy from stable hyperthyroidism, reaching roughly 88% sensitivity and around 82% specificity in cross-validation and 80%/75% in testing.

Via the germline V gene (reference sequence), CDR1 is PRHDT and CDR2 FYEKMQ. The CDR3, cysteine through phenylalanine, is 20 amino acids long. Only the CDR3 portion is preserved as DNA: 60 bases, with reading frame beginning at the first base. Deletion took 0 bases off V and 1 base off J, with a span of 24 bases between the germline ends. Note on this clonotype: It has no known antigen specificity. Base qualities are not provided; no much larger clone lies one nucleotide away.

The TCR sequence derives from a woman under 30 with Graves' hyperthyroidism. Material: blood. This sequence uses TRBV13 and TRBJ2-5, with TRBD2 perhaps the D gene, on 6 matching bases. The CDR3 has the sequence CASSLGGVASAGNLQETQYF. The base sequence is TGTGCCAGCAGCTTAGGAGGTGTAGCATCGGCGGGGAATCTCCAAGAGACCCAGTACTTC.